These 18 T cell receptor beta chains came from one sample sequenced in a study of neurological immune-mediated disorders. TCRdb called the 5' RACE reads again in MiXCR, with one record for every CDR3 protein. The sample has fewer than 85,000 distinct CDR3 sequences; 4.8% are singletons. The specimen sequenced was PBMCs. Receptor source: a woman in her sixties or seventies with multiple sclerosis.

The J gene is TRBJ2-3, the V gene TRBV30, with 15 bases aligning to TRBD2. The CDR3 contains 18 residues. CDR1 is GTSNPN and CDR2 is SVGIG in the germline V gene (reference sequence). Trimming at V came to 4 bases and at J to 0 bases, leaving 8 bases not matched to a gene. CDR3 sequence: CAWTSGTSGRISTDTQYF. For the CDR3, the DNA is TGTGCCTGGACCAGCGGGACTAGCGGGAGGATAAGCACAGATACGCAGTATTTT.

This clonotype was seen many times. V and J are TRBV20-1 and TRBJ2-4, with a tentative D call TRBD1 (6 bases). Between the trimmed V and J ends, which lost 0 bases and 2 bases, there was a span of 8 bases. The length of the CDR3 is 14 residues. CDR1 and CDR2 (germline): DFQATT, SNEGSKA (reference sequence). The CDR3 reads CSARDTGTKNIQYF. In DNA form, the CDR3 reads TGCAGTGCTAGAGATACAGGGACCAAAAACATTCAGTACTTC.

This clonotype was found many times. The chain has TRBV27 and TRBJ1-1, with D possibly being TRBD1 (5 bases). The CDR3 runs to 14 residues. V was pared by 2 bases and J by 0 bases, with 7 bases between. The germline V gene has CDR1 MNHEY and CDR2 SMNVEV (reference sequence). The CDR3 DNA follows: TGTGCCAGCAGTTTAGAGGGGCTGAACACTGAAGCTTTCTTT. The encoded protein is CASSLEGLNTEAFF.

This clonotype was detected ten times or more. The V gene is TRBV20-1, the J gene TRBJ1-1; D not certain. Germline lookup yields CDR1 DFQATT and CDR2 SNEGSKA (reference sequence). V lost 2 bases and J lost 5, with 9 bases in between. This CDR3 region has 12 residues. The CDR3 nucleotides are TGCAGTGCTAGAAAGGGTAGAACTGAAGCTTTCTTT. It translates to CSARKGRTEAFF.

The sample holds many counts of this clonotype. The V and J genes are TRBV27 and TRBJ2-1; 7 nucleotides agree with TRBD1. The CDR3 spans 16 residues. Germline loops: CDR1 MNHEY, CDR2 SMNVEV (reference sequence). The J segment lost 0 bases and the V segment lost 10 bases, leaving 12 bases of the junction unmatched. CDR3: CATSRGQLSSYNEQFF. For the CDR3, the DNA is TGTGCCACCTCAAGGGGACAGTTGAGCTCCTACAATGAGCAGTTCTTC.

This clonotype was detected ten times or more. The CDR3 is CASSLGTGLNEKLFF. CDR3 coding DNA: TGTGCCAGCAGCTTAGGGACAGGTCTGAATGAAAAACTGTTTTTT. The V and J genes are TRBV7-9 and TRBJ1-4; 7 positions agree with TRBD1. This CDR3 contains 15 residues. V was clipped by 1 base and J by 5 bases; unmatched bases: 4. Looked up from germline, CDR1 is SEHNR and CDR2 is FQNEAQ (reference sequence). Together with reference TRBV7-9 and TRBJ1-4, the CDR3 gives the full variable domain: DTGVSQNPRHKITKRGQNVTFRCDPISEHNRLYWYRQTLGQGPEFLTYFQNEAQLEKSRLLSDRFSAERPKGSFSTLEIQRTEQGDSAMYLCASSLGTGLNEKLFFGSGTQLSVL.

At least ten counts were recorded for this clonotype. The rearrangement joins TRBV7-9 to TRBJ2-2, with TRBD1 matching over 11 bases. CDR1 is SEHNR, CDR2 FQNEAQ, per germline (reference sequence). J lost 6 bases, V lost 8 bases, and 2 bases had no gene match. The CDR3 is 13 amino acids. CDR3 nucleotides: TGTGCCAGCCGGGGACAGGGGGCCGGGGAGCTGTTTTTT. Its protein is CASRGQGAGELFF.

The table lists this clonotype with many counts. This sequence joins TRBV6-2 or TRBV6-3 and TRBJ1-1; TRBD1 might be the D (6 bases). Trimming stripped 4 bases from V and 5 bases from J, with 20 bases between. Germline values: CDR1 MNHEY, CDR2 SVGEGT. The CDR3 loop spans 16 amino acids. The CDR3 DNA is TGTGCCAGCAGTTCCCCCCAGGGGCGAGGAAAGACTGAAGCTTTCTTT. Translating gives CASSSPQGRGKTEAFF.

This clonotype was detected many times. V is TRBV20-1 and J is TRBJ2-7, with 11 positions matching TRBD1. The V segment lost 7 bases and the J segment 6 bases; nucleotides outside the gene matches: 5. Germline CDR1 is DFQATT and CDR2 is SNEGSKA (reference sequence). This CDR3 contains 12 residues. The DNA of the CDR3 is TGCAGTGGAGGGACAGGGGGTCGCGAGCAGTACTTC. Translated: CSGGTGGREQYF.

This clonotype was recorded many times. The chain employs TRBV18 and TRBJ1-1; 7 bases agree with TRBD1. The CDR3 contains 13 residues. Germline V gives CDR1 KGHSH, CDR2 LQKENI. J was trimmed by 1 base and V by 4 bases; bases with no gene match: 0. The chain's CDR3 is CASSQGANTEAFF. In nucleotides, the CDR3 is TGTGCCAGCTCACAGGGGGCGAACACTGAAGCTTTCTTT.

This clonotype was observed at least ten times. The rearrangement joins TRBV5-1 to TRBJ2-1; 9 nucleotides line up with TRBD1. This CDR3 region has 14 residues. Germline-derived CDR1 and CDR2 are SGHRS and YFSETQ. Germline trimming cut 7 bases from V and 6 bases from J; bases unmatched to any gene: 8. The CDR3, as DNA: TGCGCCAGCGGCCGGGACAGGGTATCCAATGAGCAGTTCTTC. It is translated as CASGRDRVSNEQFF.

This clonotype was counted ten times or more. The chain is built from TRBV4-3 and TRBJ2-4, with unresolved D. The CDR3 has 17 residues. Trimming removed 0 bases from V and 2 bases from J, with 14 bases in between. Germline CDR1 reads LGHNA; CDR2 reads YSLEER. CDR3 residues: CASSQDQDGWTKNIQYF. In nucleotides, the CDR3 is TGCGCCAGCAGCCAAGATCAAGACGGGTGGACCAAAAACATTCAGTACTTC.

This clonotype was observed many times. This sequence joins TRBV15 and TRBJ2-6, with 8 nucleotides matching TRBD1. CDR3 length: 17 amino acids. Germline CDR1 is LNHNV and CDR2 is YYDKDF (reference sequence). V lost 5 bases, J lost 0 bases, and 6 bases stayed unmatched. This CDR3 reads CATSGDRGSSGANVLTF. The DNA of the CDR3 is TGTGCCACCAGCGGCGACAGGGGTTCCTCTGGGGCCAACGTCCTGACTTTC.

This chain joins TRBV27 and TRBJ2-7; TRBD1 matches 9 bases. CDR1 MNHEY and CDR2 SMNVEV come from the germline V gene (reference sequence). V shed 4 bases and J 2 bases; nucleotides not matched to a gene: 6. The CDR3 extends over 15 amino acids. The CDR3 reads CASSSTGTGTYEQYF. The CDR3 DNA follows: TGTGCCAGCAGTTCAACCGGGACAGGGACCTACGAGCAGTACTTC.

This clonotype was seen many times. The chain employs TRBV5-1 and TRBJ2-7, with 9 bases fitting TRBD1. V lost 4 bases, J lost 5 bases, and 10 bases stayed unmatched. CDR1 and CDR2 (germline): SGHRS, YFSETQ. The CDR3 has 15 residues. CDR3 sequence: CASSHNRGPGNEQYF. For the CDR3, the DNA is TGCGCCAGCAGCCATAACAGGGGGCCGGGAAACGAGCAGTACTTC.

This clonotype was observed many times. The chain carries TRBV29-1 and TRBJ2-1; TRBD2 aligns across 10 bases. This CDR3 region has 11 residues. Trimming removed 7 bases from V and 8 bases from J; junction bases left unmatched: 2. CDR1 and CDR2 from the germline V gene are SQVTM and ANQGSEA. The CDR3 DNA is TGCAGCGGAGCGGGAGGGGATGAGCAGTTCTTC. The encoded protein is CSGAGGDEQFF.

This clonotype was picked up many times. V is TRBV20-1 and J is TRBJ1-2; D remains unclear. V dropped 6 bases and J dropped 5 bases, with 10 bases sitting between them. The CDR3 loop spans 11 amino acids. Per germline, CDR1 DFQATT and CDR2 SNEGSKA (reference sequence). For the CDR3, the DNA is TGCAGTGCCCTTCTGCCTTATGGCTACACCTTC. As protein: CSALLPYGYTF.

This clonotype was counted ten times or more. V usage is TRBV9 and J usage is TRBJ2-1; 9 bases are a match to TRBD2. J lost 4 bases, V lost 4 bases, and 6 bases had no gene match. Germline V gene lookup returns CDR1 SGDLS and CDR2 YYNGEE. CDR3 length: 15 amino acids. Written as DNA, the CDR3 is TGTGCCAGCAGCCCAGGACTAGCGAGGTACAATGAGCAGTTCTTC. Amino acids: CASSPGLARYNEQFF.